One sample yielded the 23 T cell receptor beta chains listed below, sequenced in a study of T cells in Graves' hyperthyroidism and ophthalmopathy. The source material, RNA transcripts, was used to amplify TCR beta CDR3 regions. The HTBI primer set served for first-round RT-PCR of the TCR CDR3. From the multiplex PCR reads, TCRdb called clonotypes with MiXCR, one entry per CDR3 protein. The data show roughly 720,000 distinct CDR3 sequences, 17% seen once. The sample was blood. These receptors originate from a man in his forties or fifties with Graves' hyperthyroidism.

About this clonotype itself: A read error is possible here, since a much larger clone lies one base away. The chain carries TRBV11-3 and TRBJ2-5, with 7 positions matching TRBD1. The CDR3 runs to 15 residues. CDR1 is SGHNT, CDR2 YENEEA, per germline. CDR3 nucleotide sequence: TGTGCCAGCAGCTTATCGACAGGGTTGGGAGAGACCGAGTACTTC. Translation gives CASSLSTGLGETEYF.

CDR3: CASSSQGASYTEAFF. The CDR3 DNA is TGTGCCAGCAGCTCTCAGGGGGCGAGCTACACTGAAGCTTTCTTT. This sequence joins TRBV28 and TRBJ1-1; 8 nucleotides align to TRBD1. Germline CDR1 reads MDHEN; CDR2 reads SYDVKM. This CDR3 has 15 residues. The V gene end was trimmed by 6 bases and the J gene end by 3 bases; junction bases not matched to a gene: 9.

On this clonotype: A much larger clone differs from this one at a single base, so this may be a read error. Since the CDR3 does not end with the conserved phenylalanine or tryptophan, this likely comes from a read error. This chain uses TRBV20-1 with TRBJ1-1; no reliable D call. V lost 0 bases and J 0 bases, leaving 8 bases between the germline ends. Germline-derived CDR1 and CDR2 are DFQATT and SNEGSKA (reference sequence). CDR3 size: 14 residues. CDR3 amino acids: CSARDGSVNTEAFL. The CDR3 bases are TGCAGTGCTAGAGATGGCAGTGTGAACACTGAAGCTTTCCTT.

The table lists this clonotype with a few counts. The rearrangement uses TRBV7-9 and TRBJ1-3; unclear D gene. Germline V lookup: CDR1 SEHNR, CDR2 FQNEAQ (reference sequence). This CDR3 comprises 13 residues. V was clipped by 6 bases and J by 1 base, with 7 bases between them. CDR3 protein: CASREGSGNTIYF. In DNA, the CDR3 is TGTGCCAGCAGGGAGGGTTCTGGAAACACCATATATTTT.

The gene calls are TRBV18 and TRBJ2-6, with TRBD1 as a possible D gene (5 bases). The V end was cut by 6 bases, the J end by 0 bases, with 12 bases between. CDR3 length equals 16 residues. The germline V gene has CDR1 KGHSH and CDR2 LQKENI. The CDR3 is CASSKQGRSGANVLTF. DNA of the CDR3: TGTGCCAGCTCGAAGCAGGGTCGCTCTGGGGCCAACGTCCTGACTTTC.

The J gene is TRBJ2-5, the V gene TRBV20-1; no clear D. CDR1 and CDR2 (germline): DFQATT, SNEGSKA (reference sequence). This CDR3 region has 13 residues. The V end lost 5 bases, the J end lost 5 bases, and 15 bases lay between the germline ends. CDR3 loop: CSAPGPLSETQYF. The DNA for the CDR3 is TGCAGTGCTCCCGGCCCACTTAGCGAGACCCAGTACTTC.

CDR3 amino acids: CASSDIAGAFNEQFF. The CDR3 DNA reads as TGTGCCAGTAGTGATATAGCGGGAGCGTTCAATGAGCAGTTCTTC. The rearrangement links TRBV19 to TRBJ2-1; 9 bases agree with TRBD2. The trim removed 5 bases at V and 6 bases at J, leaving 8 bases unmatched. The CDR3 covers 15 residues. The germline gives CDR1 LNHDA, CDR2 SQIVND (reference sequence).

This chain uses TRBV3-1 with TRBJ1-2, with a possible D match to TRBD1 (6 bases). The CDR3 has 16 residues. Per the germline V gene, CDR1 is LGHDT and CDR2 is YNNKEL (reference sequence). Trimming took 3 bases from V and 6 from J, leaving 20 bases between them. The CDR3 DNA follows: TGTGCCAGCAGCCACCAACCGACAGGATCAAGGGATGGCTACACCTTC. As protein: CASSHQPTGSRDGYTF.

This clonotype was counted between two and nine times. This may arise from a read error, as a much more abundant clone is one base away. The chain uses TRBV28 and TRBJ2-1; 8 bases match TRBD1. Germline V gene data show CDR1 as MDHEN and CDR2 as SYDVKM. This CDR3 region has 19 residues. This CDR3 reads CASSSHPDRGKSSYNGQFF. The CDR3 DNA follows: TGTGCCAGCAGTTCACATCCCGACAGGGGCAAAAGCTCCTACAATGGGCAGTTCTTC.

This clonotype was found a few times. The chain couples TRBV4-3 to TRBJ1-1; no clear D. This CDR3 is 14 amino acids long. Trimming took off 0 bases at V and 1 base at J, with 6 bases between the two ends. CDR1 LGHNA and CDR2 YSLEER come from the germline V gene. This chain's CDR3 is CASSQDWRNTEAFF. In nucleotides, the CDR3 is TGCGCCAGCAGCCAAGATTGGAGGAACACTGAAGCTTTCTTT.

This clonotype was counted at least ten times. The chain combines TRBV28 with TRBJ2-6, with 7 bases matching TRBD1. Germline assignment: CDR1 MDHEN and CDR2 SYDVKM. The CDR3 runs 18 residues. With 4 bases clipped from V and 0 bases from J, the junction kept 9 bases outside the gene matches. The CDR3 protein is CASSSPTGQRSGANVLTF. CDR3 in DNA: TGTGCCAGCAGTTCCCCGACAGGGCAACGCTCTGGGGCCAACGTCCTGACTTTC.

The CDR3 spells CATSGTSGAPQETQYF. As DNA, the CDR3 is TGTGCCACCAGTGGGACTAGCGGGGCCCCCCAAGAGACCCAGTACTTC. The chain carries TRBV24-1 and TRBJ2-5; 12 positions agree with TRBD2. From germline, CDR1 is KGHDR and CDR2 SFDVKD. J was trimmed by 1 base and V by 5 bases; bases with no gene match: 4. The CDR3 extends over 16 amino acids.

This chain links TRBV19 with TRBJ1-3; D not certain. The germline V and J ends were trimmed by 3 bases and 0 bases, with 6 bases remaining between them. Germline V gene sequence: CDR1 LNHDA, CDR2 SQIVND (reference sequence). The CDR3 spans 14 residues. Written as DNA, the CDR3 is TGTGCCAGTAGTATCGGAATCTCTGGAAACACCATATATTTT. Protein sequence: CASSIGISGNTIYF.

This sequence joins TRBV20-1 and TRBJ2-1, with D tentatively TRBD1 (6 bases). The CDR3 contains 14 residues. Trimming took off 6 bases at V and 6 bases at J, with 18 bases between the two ends. Germline V CDR1 and CDR2: DFQATT, SNEGSKA (reference sequence). This CDR3 is CSADWSRGINEQFF. CDR3 nucleotides: TGCAGTGCCGATTGGAGTAGGGGGATCAATGAGCAGTTCTTC.

CDR3 in amino acids: CASSSLSGRYIQYF. CDR3 nucleotides: TGTGCCAGCAGCTCGCTTAGCGGGAGGTACATTCAGTACTTC. The V and J genes are TRBV5-6 and TRBJ2-4; 10 nucleotides align to TRBD2. Germline V gene data show CDR1 as SGHDT and CDR2 as YYEEEE. This CDR3 has 14 amino acids. The V gene end was trimmed by 3 bases and the J gene end by 8 bases; junction bases not matched to a gene: 5. Using reference TRBV5-6 and TRBJ2-4 for the parts outside the CDR3, the full variable domain is DAGVTQSPTHLIKTRGQQVTLRCSPKSGHDTVSWYQQALGQGPQFIFQYYEEEERQRGNFPDRFSGHQFPNYSSELNVNALLLGDSALYLCASSSLSGRYIQYFGAGTRLSVL.

The chain uses TRBV20-1 and TRBJ2-1; TRBD2 matches 12 bases. There are 16 residues in the CDR3. Germline CDR1 reads DFQATT; CDR2 reads SNEGSKA (reference sequence). After removal of 3 bases from V and 4 bases from J, the junction contained 7 bases not matched to a gene. The CDR3 coding sequence is TGCAGTGCTAGGCCAAAAACTAGCGGGGGGTACAATGAGCAGTTCTTC. It encodes CSARPKTSGGYNEQFF.

This clonotype has at least ten counts. The chain recombines TRBV5-1 with TRBJ2-7; 7 nucleotides agree with TRBD1. CDR3 length: 15 amino acids. From germline, CDR1 is SGHRS and CDR2 YFSETQ. Germline trimming cut 3 bases from V and 0 bases from J; bases unmatched to any gene: 6. This chain's CDR3 is CASSSDGTDSYEQYF. CDR3 DNA sequence: TGCGCCAGCAGCTCCGACGGGACAGACTCCTACGAGCAGTACTTC.

This clonotype was picked up many times. The chain recombines TRBV14 with TRBJ1-1; D may be TRBD1 (6 bases). In germline, CDR1 is SGHDN, CDR2 FVKESK. Trimming took off 2 bases at V and 0 bases at J, with 13 bases between the two ends. The CDR3 length is 16 residues. CDR3 region: CASSQHRTVMNTEAFF. CDR3 nucleotide sequence: TGTGCCAGCAGCCAACATCGGACAGTCATGAACACTGAAGCTTTCTTT.

As concerns this clonotype: One base away lies a much larger clone, so this may be a sequencing read error. Because it lacks the conserved phenylalanine or tryptophan at the end, this CDR3 is likely a read error. This chain uses TRBV28 with TRBJ1-2; possibly TRBD1 for D (6 bases). Germline V gives CDR1 MDHEN, CDR2 SYDVKM. The CDR3 contains 14 residues. V shed 4 bases and J shed 1 base, with 10 bases lying between them. For the CDR3, the DNA is TGTGCCAGCAGTTCCGGACAGCTTAACTATGGCTACACCGTC. Amino acids: CASSSGQLNYGYTV.

This clonotype showed up many times. The genes are TRBV28 and TRBJ1-5; the D gene is possibly TRBD1 (5 bases). This CDR3 spans 15 amino acids. Germline loops: CDR1 MDHEN, CDR2 SYDVKM. Trimming stripped 5 bases from V and 0 bases from J, with 11 bases between. Here the CDR3 reads CASSATVYSNQPQHF. CDR3 coding DNA: TGTGCCAGCAGTGCGACAGTGTATAGCAATCAGCCCCAGCATTTT.

For this clonotype: Relative to the germline gene, one junction end is altered; a read error may explain this. The chain recombines TRBV11-2 with TRBJ2-4; 7 bases are shared with TRBD2. CDR3 length: 15 residues. Germline CDR1 and CDR2: SGHAT and FQNNGV. CDR3 sequence: CVSSLGGTIKNIQYF. DNA for the CDR3: TGTGTCAGCAGCTTAGGAGGGACTATCAAAAACATTCAGTACTTC.

The chain joins TRBV20-1 to TRBJ1-6; D unclear. CDR3 length equals 12 residues. Germline V lookup: CDR1 DFQATT, CDR2 SNEGSKA (reference sequence). The V and J ends lost 4 bases and 11 bases respectively, with 12 bases between them. The CDR3 loop is CSAKGNGPPLHF. The DNA of the CDR3 is TGCAGTGCTAAGGGAAACGGTCCACCCCTCCACTTT.

This clonotype has a count of ten or more. The chain recombines TRBV3-1 with TRBJ1-1; weak D call: TRBD1 (5 bases). In germline, CDR1 is LGHDT, CDR2 YNNKEL (reference sequence). The CDR3 runs 14 residues. V dropped 7 bases and J dropped 7 bases, with 19 bases sitting between them. The CDR3 DNA reads as TGTGCCAGCATCTTAGGACGGGGAACAGGTGAAGCTTTCTTT. Its translation: CASILGRGTGEAFF.